This is a list of T cell receptor beta chains from one sample in a study of blood T cells in healthy people across ages. TCRdb reprocessed the 5' RACE reads with MiXCR, giving one entry per CDR3 protein. In the table there are around 800,000 distinct CDR3 sequences, around two thirds of which are singletons. Material for sequencing was blood. These receptors all come from a man between 25 and 39 years old in good health. Both conserved end residues are part of each CDR3. The D gene is left open where the match is weak. The size entry is marked missing in some rows and otherwise reads once, few, many or a size class.

D	V	J	size	DNA	CDR3
TRBD1	TRBV12-3/TRBV12-4	TRBJ1-2	-	TGTGCCAGCAGTTTCAGGGGGGACGACTATGGCTACACCTTC	CASSFRGDDYGYTF
TRBD2	TRBV29-1	TRBJ2-7	-	TGCAGCGTTGGGACTAGCGGGGCCCCCGAGCAGTACTTC	CSVGTSGAPEQYF
TRBD2	TRBV3-1	TRBJ2-4	-	TGTGCCAGCAGTCGCGGGGGGCCCGGAAACATTCAGTACTTC	CASSRGGPGNIQYF
-	TRBV6-1	TRBJ2-3	once	TGTGCCGCCAGCCTGGGAGATACGCAGTATTTT	CAASLGDTQYF
-	TRBV6-2/TRBV6-3	TRBJ1-3	-	TGTGCCAGCAGTTCCCCGAGGACCCCTGGAAACACCATATATTTT	CASSSPRTPGNTIYF
-	TRBV5-1	TRBJ2-2	-	TGCGCCAGCAGCTTGGCCGACATGAACACCGGGGAGCTGTTTTTT	CASSLADMNTGELFF
-	TRBV12-3/TRBV12-4	TRBJ1-2	many	TGTGCCAGCAGTTTCGCCAGAAATGGCTACACCTTC	CASSFARNGYTF
TRBD2	TRBV20-1	TRBJ2-5	few	TGCAGTGCTAGAGCCACTAGCGGTTCTCAAGAGACCCAGTACTTC	CSARATSGSQETQYF
TRBD1	TRBV6-2/TRBV6-3	TRBJ1-5	-	TGTGCCAGCAGTTACCTTCCAGGGACAGCCAATCAGCCCCAGCATTTT	CASSYLPGTANQPQHF
-	TRBV6-5	TRBJ2-5	-	TGTGCCAGTTACTCCTCCCAGGGGAAAGGGACCCAGTACTTC	CASYSSQGKGTQYF
TRBD1	TRBV25-1	TRBJ1-6	-	TGTGCCAGCAGTGAACGGCCGGGACAGACTAATTCACCCCTCCACTTT	CASSERPGQTNSPLHF
-	TRBV7-2	TRBJ2-4	few	TGTGCCAGCAGCAGGGACATACTAGCCAAAAACATTCAGTACTTC	CASSRDILAKNIQYF
-	TRBV25-1	TRBJ1-6	-	TGTGCCAGCAGTGAGGACGTGGGGAATTCACCCCTCCACTTT	CASSEDVGNSPLHF
TRBD2	TRBV11-2	TRBJ2-7	-	TGTGCCAGCAGCTTGGCTAGCGGGGGCCCTTTGGACGAGCAGTACTTC	CASSLASGGPLDEQYF
-	TRBV5-1	TRBJ2-7	-	TGCGCCAGCAGCTTGGGTCTGAACGAGCAGTACTTC	CASSLGLNEQYF
-	TRBV27	TRBJ1-6	few	TGTGCCAGCAGTTCCGTGGGGAGCTCCTATAATTCACCCCTCCACTTT	CASSSVGSSYNSPLHF
-	TRBV6-2/TRBV6-3	TRBJ2-3	-	TGTGCCAGCAGTTACAAGGCTTTCCTCGCGGTAAATACGCAGTATTTT	CASSYKAFLAVNTQYF
TRBD1	TRBV29-1	TRBJ2-7	-	TGCAGTGTTGGTCAGGGACAGGACACCTACGAGCAGTACTTC	CSVGQGQDTYEQYF
-	TRBV10-3	TRBJ2-5	-	TGTGCCATCAGTGTAGCGACGGGTTTCCAAGAGACCCAGTACTTC	CAISVATGFQETQYF
TRBD1	TRBV24-1	TRBJ2-4	-	TGTGCCACCAGTGATCGGACAGGGGACATTCAGTACTTC	CATSDRTGDIQYF
-	TRBV29-1	TRBJ2-7	few	TGCAGCGTTTTGGTGGGACCCGGCGAGCAGTACTTC	CSVLVGPGEQYF